This T cell receptor beta chain was identified during a study of shared clonotypes between healthy human individuals. Study-wide results and limits: Relative to clonotypes present in all four donors, those not shared had lower generation probabilities. Collection of samples was limited to blood; tissue repertoires likely differ.

About this clone itself: Its matching antigen is unknown.

Germline V lookup: CDR1 SNHLY, CDR2 FYNNEI. The CDR3 has 15 residues. Trimming took off 6 bases at V and 6 bases at J, with 20 bases between the two ends. The assay was immunoSEQ multiplex PCR, and TCRdb's table has in-frame clones only and misses some. The sample holds roughly 700,000 clones, approximately 79% seen once. The sequencing sample was made of memory CD4+ T cells sorted from blood. Subset here: CD45RA-negative fraction. The J gene is TRBJ1-1, the V gene TRBV2; D perhaps matches TRBD1 (6 bases). The TCR sequence derives from a woman in her thirties in good health. As DNA, the CDR3 is TGTGCCAGCAGCGCCGAACAGGGTGGGGTTTCTGAAGCTTTCTTT. The encoded protein is CASSAEQGGVSEAFF.